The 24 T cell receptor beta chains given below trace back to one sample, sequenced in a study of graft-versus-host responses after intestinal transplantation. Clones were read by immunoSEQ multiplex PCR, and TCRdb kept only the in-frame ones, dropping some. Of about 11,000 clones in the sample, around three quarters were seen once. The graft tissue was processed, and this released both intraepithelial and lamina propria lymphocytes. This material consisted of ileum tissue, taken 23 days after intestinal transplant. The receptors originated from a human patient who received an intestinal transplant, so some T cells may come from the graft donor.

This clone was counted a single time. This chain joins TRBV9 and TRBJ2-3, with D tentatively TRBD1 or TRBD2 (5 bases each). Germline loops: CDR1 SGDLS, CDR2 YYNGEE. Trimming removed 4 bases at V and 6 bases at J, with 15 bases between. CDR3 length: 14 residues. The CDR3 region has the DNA TGTGCCAGCAGCCTGTTGGAGAGGGGTGATACGCAGTATTTT. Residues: CASSLLERGDTQYF.

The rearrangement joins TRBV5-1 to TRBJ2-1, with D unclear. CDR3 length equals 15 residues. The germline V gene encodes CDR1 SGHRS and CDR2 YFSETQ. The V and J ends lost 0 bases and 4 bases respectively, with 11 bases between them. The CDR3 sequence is CASSLGSLGYNEQFF. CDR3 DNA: TGCGCCAGCAGCTTGGGTTCTTTAGGGTACAATGAGCAGTTCTTC.

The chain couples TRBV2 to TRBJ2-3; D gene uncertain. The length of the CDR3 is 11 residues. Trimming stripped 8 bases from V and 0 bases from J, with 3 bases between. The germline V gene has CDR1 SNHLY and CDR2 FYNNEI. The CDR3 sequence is CASGSTDTQYF. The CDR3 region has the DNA TGTGCCAGCGGCAGCACAGATACGCAGTATTTT.

The CDR3 sequence is CASSFQGSYNSPLHF. CDR3 in DNA: TGTGCCAGCAGTTTTCAGGGCTCCTATAATTCACCCCTCCACTTT. The rearrangement joins TRBV28 to TRBJ1-6; possibly TRBD1 for D (5 bases). The CDR3 sequence is 15 residues long. CDR1 is MDHEN, CDR2 SYDVKM, per germline. V lost 3 bases and J 0 bases, leaving 6 bases between the germline ends. The complete variable domain, with remaining parts taken from reference TRBV28 and TRBJ1-6, reads DVKVTQSSRYLVKRTGEKVFLECVQDMDHENMFWYRQDPGLGLRLIYFSYDVKMKEKGDIPEGYSVSREKKERFSLILESASTNQTSMYLCASSFQGSYNSPLHFGNGTRLTVT.

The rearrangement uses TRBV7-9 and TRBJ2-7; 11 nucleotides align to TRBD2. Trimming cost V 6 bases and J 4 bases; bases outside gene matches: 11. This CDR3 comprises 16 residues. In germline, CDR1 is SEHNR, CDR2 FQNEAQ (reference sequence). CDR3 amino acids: CASRDDTTSGEYEQYF. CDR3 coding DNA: TGTGCCAGCAGGGACGACACGACTAGCGGGGAGTACGAGCAGTACTTC. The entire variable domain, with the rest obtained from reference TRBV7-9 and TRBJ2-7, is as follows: DTGVSQNPRHKITKRGQNVTFRCDPISEHNRLYWYRQTLGQGPEFLTYFQNEAQLEKSRLLSDRFSAERPKGSFSTLEIQRTEQGDSAMYLCASRDDTTSGEYEQYFGPGTRLTVT.

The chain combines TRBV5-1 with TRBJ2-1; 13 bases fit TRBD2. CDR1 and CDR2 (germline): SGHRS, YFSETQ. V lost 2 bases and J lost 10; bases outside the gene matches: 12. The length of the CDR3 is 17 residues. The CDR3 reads CASSLNPGLAGIWEQFF. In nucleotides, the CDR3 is TGCGCCAGCAGCTTAAATCCGGGACTAGCGGGAATCTGGGAGCAGTTCTTC.

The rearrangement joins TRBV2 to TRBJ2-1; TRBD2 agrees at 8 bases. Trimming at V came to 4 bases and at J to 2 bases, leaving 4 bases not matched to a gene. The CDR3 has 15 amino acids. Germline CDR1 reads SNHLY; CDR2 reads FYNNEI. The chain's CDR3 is CASSATSGTYNEQFF. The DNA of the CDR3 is TGTGCCAGCAGTGCTACTAGCGGAACCTACAATGAGCAGTTCTTC.

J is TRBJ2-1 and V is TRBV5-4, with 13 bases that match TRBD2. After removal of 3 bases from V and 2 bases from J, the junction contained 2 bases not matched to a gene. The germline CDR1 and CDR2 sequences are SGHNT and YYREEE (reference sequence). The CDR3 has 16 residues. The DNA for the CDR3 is TGTGCCAGCAGCTGGGGACTAGCGGGGCCCTACAATGAGCAGTTCTTC. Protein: CASSWGLAGPYNEQFF.

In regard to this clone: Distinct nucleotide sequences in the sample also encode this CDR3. This CDR3 reads CASSVGIYTEAFF. The CDR3 nucleotides are TGTGCCAGCAGCGTGGGGATCTACACTGAAGCTTTCTTT. V usage is TRBV9 and J usage is TRBJ1-1; D call uncertain. V was trimmed by 2 bases and J by 3 bases, leaving 8 bases between them. The V gene's germline CDR1 is SGDLS and CDR2 YYNGEE. The CDR3 totals 13 residues.

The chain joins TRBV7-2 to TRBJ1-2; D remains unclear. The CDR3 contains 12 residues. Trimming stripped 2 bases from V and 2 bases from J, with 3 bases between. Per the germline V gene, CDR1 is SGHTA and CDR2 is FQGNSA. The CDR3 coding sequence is TGTGCCAGCAGCTTACAAAACTATGGCTACACCTTC. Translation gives CASSLQNYGYTF.

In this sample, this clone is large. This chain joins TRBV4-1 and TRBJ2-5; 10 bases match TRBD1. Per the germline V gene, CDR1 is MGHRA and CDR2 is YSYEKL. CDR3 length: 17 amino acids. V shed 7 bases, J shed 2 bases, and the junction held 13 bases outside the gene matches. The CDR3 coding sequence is TGCGCCAGCACCGAGTTTCCAGGGACAGGGGAACAAGAGACCCAGTACTTC. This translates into CASTEFPGTGEQETQYF.

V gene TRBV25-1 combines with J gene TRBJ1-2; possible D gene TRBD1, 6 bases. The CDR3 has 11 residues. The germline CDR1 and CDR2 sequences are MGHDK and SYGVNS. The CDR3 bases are TGTGCGGCCGAACAGGGTGAAGGCTACACCTTC. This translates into CAAEQGEGYTF.

The CDR3 nucleotides are TGTGCCAGCAGTGAGACTAGCGGGAGATCGGGAGAGCAGTACTTC. This translates into CASSETSGRSGEQYF. The rearrangement links TRBV2 to TRBJ2-7, with 12 bases lining up with TRBD2. The trim removed 3 bases at V and 7 bases at J, leaving 7 bases unmatched. The CDR3 covers 15 residues. Germline CDR1 reads SNHLY; CDR2 reads FYNNEI.

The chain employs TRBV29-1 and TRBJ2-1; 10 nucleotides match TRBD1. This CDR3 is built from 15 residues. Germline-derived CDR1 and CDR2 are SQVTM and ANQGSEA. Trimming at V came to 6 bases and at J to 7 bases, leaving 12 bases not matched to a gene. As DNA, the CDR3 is TGCAGCGTCGAGACTACTGGGACAGGGGATAATGAGCAGTTCTTC. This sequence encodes CSVETTGTGDNEQFF.

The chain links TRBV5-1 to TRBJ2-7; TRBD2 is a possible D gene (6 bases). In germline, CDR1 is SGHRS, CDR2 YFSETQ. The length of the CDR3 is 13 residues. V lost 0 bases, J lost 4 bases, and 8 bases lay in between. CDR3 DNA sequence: TGCGCCAGCAGCTTGGGGACTAATTACGAGCAGTACTTC. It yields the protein CASSLGTNYEQYF.

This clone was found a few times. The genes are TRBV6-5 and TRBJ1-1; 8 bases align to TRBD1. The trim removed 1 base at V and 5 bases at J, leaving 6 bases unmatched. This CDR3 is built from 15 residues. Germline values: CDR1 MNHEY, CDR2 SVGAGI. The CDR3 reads CASSYWGQDTTEAFF. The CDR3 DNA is TGTGCCAGCAGTTACTGGGGACAGGACACGACTGAAGCTTTCTTT.

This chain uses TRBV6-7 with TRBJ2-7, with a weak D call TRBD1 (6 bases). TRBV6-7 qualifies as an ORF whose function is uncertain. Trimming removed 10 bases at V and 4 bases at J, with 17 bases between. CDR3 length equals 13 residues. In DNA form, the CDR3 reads TGTGCCAAACGGACAGCGGCTACTTACGAGCAGTACTTC. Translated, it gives CAKRTAATYEQYF.

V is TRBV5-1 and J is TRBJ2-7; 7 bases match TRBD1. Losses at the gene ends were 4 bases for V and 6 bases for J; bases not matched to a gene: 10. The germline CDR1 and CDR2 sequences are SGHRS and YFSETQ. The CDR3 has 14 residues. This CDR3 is CASSTLGTEREQYF. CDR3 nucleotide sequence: TGCGCCAGCAGCACCCTAGGGACAGAACGCGAGCAGTACTTC.

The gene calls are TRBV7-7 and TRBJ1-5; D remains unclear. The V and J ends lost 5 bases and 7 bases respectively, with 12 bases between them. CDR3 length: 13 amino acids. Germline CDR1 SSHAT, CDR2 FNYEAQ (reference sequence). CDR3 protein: CASSLGPRQPQHF. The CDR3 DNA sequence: TGTGCCAGCAGCCTAGGGCCCCGGCAGCCCCAGCATTTT.

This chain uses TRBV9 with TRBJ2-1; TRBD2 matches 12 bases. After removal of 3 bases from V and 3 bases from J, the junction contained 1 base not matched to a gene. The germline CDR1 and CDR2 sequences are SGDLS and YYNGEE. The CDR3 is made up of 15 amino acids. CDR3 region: CASSATSGSYNEQFF. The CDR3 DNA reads TGTGCCAGCAGCGCGACTAGCGGGAGCTACAATGAGCAGTTCTTC.

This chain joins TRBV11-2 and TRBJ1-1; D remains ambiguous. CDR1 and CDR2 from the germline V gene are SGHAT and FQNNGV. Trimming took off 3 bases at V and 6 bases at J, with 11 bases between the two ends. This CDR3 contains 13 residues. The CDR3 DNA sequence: TGTGCCAGCAGCTTCCATCGTCTCTCTGAAGCTTTCTTT. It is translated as CASSFHRLSEAFF.

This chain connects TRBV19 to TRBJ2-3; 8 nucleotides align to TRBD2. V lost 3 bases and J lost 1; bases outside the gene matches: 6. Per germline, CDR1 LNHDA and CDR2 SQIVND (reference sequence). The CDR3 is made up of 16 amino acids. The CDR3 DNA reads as TGTGCCAGTAGTATTGGCCTAGCGGGTCGCACAGATACGCAGTATTTT. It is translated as CASSIGLAGRTDTQYF.

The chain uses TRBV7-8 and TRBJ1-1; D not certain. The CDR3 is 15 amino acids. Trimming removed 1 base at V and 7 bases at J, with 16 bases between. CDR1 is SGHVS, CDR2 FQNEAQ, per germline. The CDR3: CASSLVPVSWGEAFF. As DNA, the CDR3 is TGTGCCAGCAGCTTAGTTCCGGTCTCTTGGGGTGAAGCTTTCTTT.

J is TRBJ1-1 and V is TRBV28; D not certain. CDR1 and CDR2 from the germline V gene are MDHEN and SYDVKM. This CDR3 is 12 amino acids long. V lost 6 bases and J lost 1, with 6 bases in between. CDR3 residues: CASRRPNTEAFF. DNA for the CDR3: TGTGCCAGCAGACGTCCGAACACTGAAGCTTTCTTT. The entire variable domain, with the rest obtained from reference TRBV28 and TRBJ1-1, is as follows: DVKVTQSSRYLVKRTGEKVFLECVQDMDHENMFWYRQDPGLGLRLIYFSYDVKMKEKGDIPEGYSVSREKKERFSLILESASTNQTSMYLCASRRPNTEAFFGQGTRLTVV.